The T cell receptor (beta chain) under discussion was sequenced for a study of cytomegalovirus exposure and HLA in healthy donors. Whole-study results and caveats: With DRB1 most and HLA-C fewest, TCR association rates differed between HLA loci in a later analysis. Another analysis was done later, and it associated 15,000 or so TCR beta sequences with HLA alleles at 0.05 false discovery rate.

PCR involved 60 Vbeta and 13 Jbeta primers. Here immunoSEQ multiplex PCR was the method, and the copy in TCRdb shows in-frame clones only, minus some. The sample includes about 160,000 clones, under 85% of them seen just once. CDR1 is ENHRY, CDR2 SYGVKD, per germline. The V segment lost 3 bases and the J segment 7 bases; nucleotides outside the gene matches: 5. This CDR3 contains 14 residues. Regarding this clone: Antigen specificity is unknown.

This TCR came from a man aged 50-60 years in good health and CMV-seropositive. The material sequenced was PBMCs. The chain is built from TRBV10-3 and TRBJ2-4; 8 nucleotides align to TRBD1. The CDR3, as DNA: TGTGCCATCAGTGACGACAGGGGTAAGAACATTCAGTACTTC. Its protein is CAISDDRGKNIQYF.